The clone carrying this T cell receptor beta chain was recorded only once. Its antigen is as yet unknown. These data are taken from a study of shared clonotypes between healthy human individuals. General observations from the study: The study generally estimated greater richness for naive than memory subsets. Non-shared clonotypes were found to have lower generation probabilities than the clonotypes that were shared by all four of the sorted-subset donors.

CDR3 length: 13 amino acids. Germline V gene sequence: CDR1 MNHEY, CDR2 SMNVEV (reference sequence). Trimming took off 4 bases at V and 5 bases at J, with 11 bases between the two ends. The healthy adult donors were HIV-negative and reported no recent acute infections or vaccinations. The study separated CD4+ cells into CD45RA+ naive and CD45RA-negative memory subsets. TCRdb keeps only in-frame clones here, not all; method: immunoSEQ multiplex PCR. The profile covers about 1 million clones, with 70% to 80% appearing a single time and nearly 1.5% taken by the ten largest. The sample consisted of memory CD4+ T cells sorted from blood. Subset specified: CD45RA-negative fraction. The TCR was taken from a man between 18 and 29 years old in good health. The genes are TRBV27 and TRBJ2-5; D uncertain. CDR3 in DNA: TGTGCCAGCAGTTCATATAATACGGAGACCCAGTACTTC. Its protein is CASSSYNTETQYF.